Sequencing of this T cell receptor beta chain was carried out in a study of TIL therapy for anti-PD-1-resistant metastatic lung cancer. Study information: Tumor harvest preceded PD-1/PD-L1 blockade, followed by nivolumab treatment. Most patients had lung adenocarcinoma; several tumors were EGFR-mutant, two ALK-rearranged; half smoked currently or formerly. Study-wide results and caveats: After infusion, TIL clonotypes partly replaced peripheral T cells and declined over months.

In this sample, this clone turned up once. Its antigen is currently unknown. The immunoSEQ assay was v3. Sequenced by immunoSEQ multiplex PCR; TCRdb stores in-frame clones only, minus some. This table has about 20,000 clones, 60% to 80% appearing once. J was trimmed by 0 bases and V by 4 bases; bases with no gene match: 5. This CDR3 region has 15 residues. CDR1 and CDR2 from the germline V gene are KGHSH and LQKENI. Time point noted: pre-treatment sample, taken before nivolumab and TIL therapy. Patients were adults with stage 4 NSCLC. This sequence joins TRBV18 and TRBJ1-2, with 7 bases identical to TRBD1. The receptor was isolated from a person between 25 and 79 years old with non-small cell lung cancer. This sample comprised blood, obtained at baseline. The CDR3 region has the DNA TGTGCCAGCTCACTCGGGACAGACGCTAACTATGGCTACACCTTC. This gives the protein CASSLGTDANYGYTF.